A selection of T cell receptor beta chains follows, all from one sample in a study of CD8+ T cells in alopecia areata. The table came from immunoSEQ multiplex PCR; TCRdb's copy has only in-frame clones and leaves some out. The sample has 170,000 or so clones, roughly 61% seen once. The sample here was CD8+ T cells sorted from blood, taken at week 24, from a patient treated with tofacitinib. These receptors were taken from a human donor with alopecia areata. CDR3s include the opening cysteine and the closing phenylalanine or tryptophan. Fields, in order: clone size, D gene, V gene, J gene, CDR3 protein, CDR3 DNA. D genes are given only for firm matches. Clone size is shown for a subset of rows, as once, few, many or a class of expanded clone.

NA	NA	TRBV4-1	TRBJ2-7	CASSQAAGAAYEQYF	TGCGCCAGCAGCCAAGCAGCTGGAGCTGCCTACGAGCAGTACTTC
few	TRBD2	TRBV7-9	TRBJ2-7	CASSPREGEQYF	TGTGCCAGCAGCCCCAGGGAGGGCGAGCAGTACTTC
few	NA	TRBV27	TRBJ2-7	CASSLGADYEQYF	TGTGCCAGCAGTTTAGGGGCCGACTACGAGCAGTACTTC
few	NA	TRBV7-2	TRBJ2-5	CASSPRGRRGTLAAQYF	TGTGCCAGCAGCCCGCGCGGACGGCGCGGGACCCTTGCGGCCCAGTACTTC
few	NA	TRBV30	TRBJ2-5	CAWSPGARQETQYF	TGTGCCTGGAGCCCGGGGGCGCGGCAAGAGACCCAGTACTTC
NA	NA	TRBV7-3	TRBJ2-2	CASSLSDSLSGELFF	TGTGCCAGCAGCTTATCGGACAGTTTGTCCGGGGAGCTGTTTTTT
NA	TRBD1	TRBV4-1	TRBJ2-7	CASSQLNLTGYSYEQYF	TGCGCCAGCAGCCAGCTGAACCTGACAGGGTACTCCTACGAGCAGTACTTC
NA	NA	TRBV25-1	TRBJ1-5	CASTKGGGRQPQHF	TGTGCCAGCACCAAAGGGGGGGGACGGCAGCCCCAGCATTTT
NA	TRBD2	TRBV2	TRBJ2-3	CASSEAVLAGNRHTDTQYF	TGTGCCAGCAGTGAAGCTGTCCTAGCGGGGAATAGACACACAGATACGCAGTATTTT
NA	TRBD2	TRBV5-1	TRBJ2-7	CASSIWTSGSSYEQYF	TGCGCCAGCAGCATCTGGACTAGCGGGAGCTCCTACGAGCAGTACTTC
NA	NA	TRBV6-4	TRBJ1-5	CASSEDGAGNQPQHF	TGTGCCAGCAGTGAGGATGGGGCTGGCAATCAGCCCCAGCATTTT
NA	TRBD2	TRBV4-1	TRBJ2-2	CASSQELAGNTGELFF	TGCGCCAGCAGCCAAGAACTAGCGGGGAACACCGGGGAGCTGTTTTTT
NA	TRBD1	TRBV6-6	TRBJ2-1	CASSGTEYNEQFF	TGTGCCAGCAGTGGGACAGAGTACAATGAGCAGTTCTTC
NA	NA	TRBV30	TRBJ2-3	CAWSGTGLLPGTQYF	TGTGCCTGGAGTGGGACGGGACTTCTCCCGGGCACGCAGTATTTT
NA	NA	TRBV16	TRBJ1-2	CASSHSTENYGYTF	TGTGCCAGCAGCCATAGCACGGAGAACTATGGCTACACCTTC
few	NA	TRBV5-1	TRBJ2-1	CASSLGYEQFF	TGCGCCAGCAGCTTGGGGTATGAGCAGTTCTTC
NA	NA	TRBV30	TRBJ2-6	CAWGRPSGANVLTF	TGTGCCTGGGGTCGTCCCTCTGGGGCCAACGTCCTGACTTTC
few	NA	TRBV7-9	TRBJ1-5	CASSGAPDHQPQHF	TGTGCCAGCTCTGGGGCCCCGGACCATCAGCCCCAGCATTTT
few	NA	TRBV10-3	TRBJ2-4	CAISEYGHFKYF	TGTGCCATCAGTGAGTACGGACACTTCAAGTACTTC
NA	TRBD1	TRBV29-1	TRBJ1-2	CSVGTGNTNYGYTF	TGCAGCGTTGGGACAGGCAACACTAACTATGGCTACACCTTC